This TCR beta chain was captured in a study of blood T cell repertoires in COVID-19. Study information: COVID-19 samples from acute and convalescent phases originated in the United States, Italy and Spain. In each case, the material was cDNA or gDNA derived from T cells, B-cell-depleted T cells, or PBMCs.

This CDR3 spans 14 amino acids. Germline assignment: CDR1 SGHAT and CDR2 FQNNGV. Trimming removed 8 bases at V and 0 bases at J, with 10 bases between. In the original analysis: Reference gene primer amplification yielded estimated nucleated cell counts. Clones were sequenced by immunoSEQ multiplex PCR, and TCRdb holds only the in-frame ones, with some missing. That table supplies the V and J calls and clone size; D and trimming were determined from the DNA. The sample records 250,000 or so clones, roughly four fifths being singletons. Material: peripheral blood. The rearrangement links TRBV11-2 to TRBJ1-4, with D tentatively TRBD1 (6 bases). This TCR came from a man aged 25-45 years who had recovered from COVID-19. CDR3 in DNA: TGTGCCAGCCGCAGGGGCGCAACTAATGAAAAACTGTTTTTT. Protein: CASRRGATNEKLFF.